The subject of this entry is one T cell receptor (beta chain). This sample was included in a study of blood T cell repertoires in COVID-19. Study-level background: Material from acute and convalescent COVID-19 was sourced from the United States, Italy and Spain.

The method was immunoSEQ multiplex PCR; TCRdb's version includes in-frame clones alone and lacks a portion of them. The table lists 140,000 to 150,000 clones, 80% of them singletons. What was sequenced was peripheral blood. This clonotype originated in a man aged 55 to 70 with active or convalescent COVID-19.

The chain's CDR3 is CASSDHMGGNFNYGYTF. The CDR3 coding sequence is TGTGCCAGCAGTGACCATATGGGGGGGAATTTTAACTATGGCTACACCTTC. The chain uses TRBV27 and TRBJ1-2; D is perhaps TRBD1 (5 bases). The CDR3 contains 17 residues. Looked up from germline, CDR1 is MNHEY and CDR2 is SMNVEV (reference sequence). V lost 5 bases, J lost 1 base, and 20 bases lay in between.